This T cell receptor (beta chain) was identified during a study of blood T cells in healthy people across ages. The sample, 7.5 to 10 milliliters of peripheral blood, was drawn from each donor. Trimming took off 4 bases at V and 7 bases at J, with 16 bases between the two ends. CDR3 length equals 15 residues. Germline V CDR1 and CDR2: LGHNA, YSLEER. Study findings and constraints: Whereas aged donors had fewer naive CD4+ cells, long-lived donors had more of them and higher diversity.

Alongside a J-beta primer mix, a sample-barcoded 5' primer served in a second PCR lasting roughly 7 to 12 cycles. TCRdb fed the 5' RACE reads into MiXCR, producing one record per CDR3 protein. The data contain roughly 1.5 million distinct CDR3 sequences, about 42% of them singletons. As regards this clonotype: The target antigen is unknown.

The TCR sequence derives from a woman between 18 and 30 years old in good health. The chain is built from TRBV4-3 and TRBJ2-2; a possible D gene is TRBD1 (5 bases). The sequencing sample was made of blood. The CDR3 here is CASSRDFRGYGELFF. CDR3 nucleotide sequence: TGCGCCAGCAGCCGAGATTTTAGGGGATACGGGGAGCTGTTTTTT.